This T cell receptor beta chain was found in a study of regulatory T cells in long-lasting Graves disease. Study details: By definition, persistent Graves' disease involved antithyroid drugs for over 5 years alongside positive TSH receptor antibodies.

CDR1 and CDR2 from the germline V gene are KGHSH and LQKENI. The CDR3 consists of 13 residues. Trimming shortened V by 3 bases and J by 5 bases, and 11 bases separated the two germline ends. Library construction for TCR beta used iRepertoire HTBI primers and Arm-PCR of CDR3 regions. One entry per CDR3 protein, called by TCRdb with MiXCR from the multiplex PCR reads. Found here are 400,000 to 500,000 distinct CDR3 sequences, 20% to 25% of them singletons; the top ten hold roughly 6.9%. A remark on this clonotype: Antigen specificity is unknown.

Noted time point: persistent/refractory GD, antithyroid drugs over 5 years with positive TRAb. The TCR library was prepared using RNA isolated from PBMCs. Study observations and caveats: The number of shared public clonotypes was higher in persistent patients (roughly 3,000) than new patients (approximately 1,000).

The sample in question was peripheral blood mononuclear cells (PBMCs), obtained when the disease was refractory, from a patient treated with antithyroid drugs. The chain combines TRBV18 with TRBJ2-7; D is tentatively TRBD1 or TRBD2 (6 bases each). This sequence originates from a female donor with Graves disease. The DNA of the CDR3 is TGTGCCAGCTCACCTAACAGGGAGGACGAGCAGTACTTC. Its translation: CASSPNREDEQYF.